The 13 T cell receptor beta chains below were found in one sample sequenced in a study of CD8+ T cells in alopecia areata. The sequencing template was cDNA reverse transcribed from extracted RNA. Sequencing was performed with immunoSEQ multiplex PCR; in TCRdb, only in-frame clones are kept and a portion is missing. This table holds fewer than 200,000 clones, 67% found once. The sequencing used CD8+ T cells sorted from blood, collected at week 0. These receptors were taken from a human donor with alopecia areata.

The CDR3 spells CAIRPGTAYEQYF. CDR3 sequence (DNA): TGTGCCATCAGACCGGGGACTGCCTACGAGCAGTACTTC. V and J are TRBV6-1 and TRBJ2-7, with D perhaps TRBD2 (6 bases). This CDR3 has 13 residues. With 10 bases removed from V and 2 bases from J, the gap between germline ends came to 15 bases. The germline gives CDR1 MNHNS, CDR2 SASEGT.

This clone was counted once. The rearrangement uses TRBV2 and TRBJ1-6; D gene ambiguous. Trimming stripped 8 bases from V and 9 bases from J, with 26 bases between. The germline V gene encodes CDR1 SNHLY and CDR2 FYNNEI. This CDR3 has 17 amino acids. The CDR3 spells CASQVGGIRVLGSPLHF. CDR3 bases: TGTGCCAGCCAAGTCGGAGGGATCCGAGTATTGGGTTCACCCCTCCACTTT.

The genes are TRBV5-6 and TRBJ1-1, with a tentative D call TRBD1 (5 bases). The germline V and J ends were trimmed by 2 bases and 10 bases, with 21 bases remaining between them. CDR3 length equals 15 residues. Germline V lookup: CDR1 SGHDT, CDR2 YYEEEE. Here the CDR3 DNA reads TGTGCCAGCAGCTTCGACAGCTGGCGCGCTAACGGAGCTTTCTTT. It is translated as CASSFDSWRANGAFF.

V gene TRBV21-1 combines with J gene TRBJ2-7; no check of the table's D call, TRBD2, against the DNA was made. TRBV21-1 constitutes a pseudogene. The CDR3 spans 16 residues. The CDR3, as DNA: TGTGCCAGCAGCAAAGGGGGAACCATGACTATCTACGAGCAGTACTTC. This codes for CASSKGGTMTIYEQYF.

As regards this clone: This CDR3 is also generated by other DNA sequences in the sample. The V and J genes are TRBV5-6 and TRBJ1-1; D unresolved. V shed 0 bases and J shed 5 bases, with 8 bases lying between them. CDR1 is SGHDT, CDR2 YYEEEE, per germline. This CDR3 spans 13 amino acids. The CDR3, as DNA: TGTGCCAGCAGCTTGGGTGTAGGAACTGAAGCTTTCTTT. Its translation: CASSLGVGTEAFF. Filled out from reference TRBV5-6 and TRBJ1-1, the complete variable domain reads DAGVTQSPTHLIKTRGQQVTLRCSPKSGHDTVSWYQQALGQGPQFIFQYYEEEERQRGNFPDRFSGHQFPNYSSELNVNALLLGDSALYLCASSLGVGTEAFFGQGTRLTVV.

J is TRBJ2-2 and V is TRBV11-2; D unclear. CDR1 SGHAT and CDR2 FQNNGV come from the germline V gene. The CDR3 runs to 13 residues. The V and J ends lost 7 bases and 6 bases respectively, with 12 bases between them. Written as DNA, the CDR3 is TGTGCCAGCACCCCAATAGATTCCGGGGAGCTGTTTTTT. This encodes CASTPIDSGELFF. Supplemented by reference TRBV11-2 and TRBJ2-2, the full variable domain reads EAGVAQSPRYKIIEKRQSVAFWCNPISGHATLYWYQQILGQGPKLLIQFQNNGVVDDSQLPKDRFSAERLKGVDSTLKIQPAKLEDSAVYLCASTPIDSGELFFGEGSRLTVL.

There are a few counts of this clone. Other DNA sequences in this sample translate to the same CDR3. The chain links TRBV30 to TRBJ2-1, with D unclear. V was clipped by 0 bases and J by 7 bases, with 1 base between them. The CDR3 extends over 10 amino acids. Looked up from germline, CDR1 is GTSNPN and CDR2 is SVGIG (reference sequence). The CDR3 DNA sequence: TGTGCCTGGAGTGTAAATGAGCAGTTCTTC. Encoded protein: CAWSVNEQFF.

This clone was seen a handful of times. The rearrangement joins TRBV29-1 to TRBJ2-3; tentatively, D is TRBD1 (6 bases). In germline, CDR1 is SQVTM, CDR2 ANQGSEA. CDR3 length: 16 amino acids. Trimming shortened V by 0 bases and J by 4 bases, and 17 bases separated the two germline ends. CDR3 nucleotides: TGCAGCGTTGAAGAGGCCGGGGACATCTTACCAGATACGCAGTATTTT. It yields the protein CSVEEAGDILPDTQYF.

This clone was observed a handful of times. V usage is TRBV27 and J usage is TRBJ1-2; D not resolved. Germline V CDR1 and CDR2: MNHEY, SMNVEV (reference sequence). CDR3 length: 12 amino acids. Trimming stripped 6 bases from V and 4 bases from J, with 9 bases between. CDR3 sequence: CASRDPGYGYTF. The CDR3 nucleotides read TGTGCCAGCAGGGACCCCGGCTATGGCTACACCTTC.

This sequence joins TRBV29-1 and TRBJ1-2; 7 nucleotides match TRBD1. The trim removed 3 bases at V and 1 base at J, leaving 11 bases unmatched. Per the germline V gene, CDR1 is SQVTM and CDR2 is ANQGSEA. This CDR3 has 16 amino acids. CDR3 in amino acids: CSVDRTGVRNNYGYTF. The CDR3, as DNA: TGCAGCGTTGATCGGACAGGAGTAAGGAATAACTATGGCTACACCTTC. Full variable domain (remainder filled in from reference TRBV29-1 and TRBJ1-2): SAVISQKPSRDICQRGTSLTIQCQVDSQVTMMFWYRQQPGQSLTLIATANQGSEATYESGFVIDKFPISRPNLTFSTLTVSNMSPEDSSIYLCSVDRTGVRNNYGYTFGSGTRLTVV.

The J gene is TRBJ2-3, the V gene TRBV5-1; D perhaps matches TRBD2 (6 bases). Looked up from germline, CDR1 is SGHRS and CDR2 is YFSETQ. CDR3 length: 15 amino acids. V dropped 5 bases and J dropped 2 bases, with 15 bases sitting between them. CDR3 in amino acids: CASSGGTSNTDTQYF. The CDR3 DNA reads TGCGCCAGCAGTGGGGGGACCTCTAACACAGATACGCAGTATTTT.

The chain links TRBV13 to TRBJ2-7; D is undetermined. CDR1 PRHDT and CDR2 FYEKMQ come from the germline V gene (reference sequence). CDR3 length: 12 amino acids. The ends were cut back, 3 bases at V and 3 bases at J, with 6 bases in the middle. Written as DNA, the CDR3 is TGTGCCAGCAGCTTGTCCAACTACGAGCAGTACTTC. This sequence encodes CASSLSNYEQYF.

The genes are TRBV27 and TRBJ2-3, with TRBD1 identical over 7 bases. J gave up 3 bases and V 4 bases, and 10 bases lay outside the gene matches. This CDR3 comprises 16 residues. From germline, CDR1 is MNHEY and CDR2 SMNVEV (reference sequence). The CDR3: CASSYQGDTWTDTQYF. CDR3 sequence (DNA): TGTGCCAGCAGTTACCAGGGGGACACGTGGACAGATACGCAGTATTTT.